The clone carrying this TCR beta chain was seen a handful of times. The antigen remains undetermined. This CDR3 is 17 amino acids long. CDR1 is MNHNY, CDR2 SVGAGI, per germline (reference sequence). Between the trimmed V and J ends, which lost 6 bases and 2 bases, there was a span of 22 bases. This specimen belongs to a study of T cell repertoires in cytomegalovirus infection. Study background: Public signatures in TCR beta pointed to CMV infection and matching HLA type.

Study findings and constraints: What dominated the ex vivo response were HLA-C-restricted CMV-specific TCR beta clonotypes.

TCRdb itself ran the reads through MiXCR, one entry per CDR3 protein. The sample holds a few hundred thousand distinct CDR3 sequences, about 26% seen once. The specimen was PBMCs. This TCR was recovered from a human donor in good health (CMV status not recorded). Some clones in this sample may be carry-over from other donors' samples. The chain combines TRBV6-6 with TRBJ1-2; maybe TRBD1 (6 bases). The CDR3, as DNA: TGTGCCAGCAGGGCCGGGGGGGGCGACCTCATCAACTATGGCTACACCTTC. Its translation is CASRAGGGDLINYGYTF.